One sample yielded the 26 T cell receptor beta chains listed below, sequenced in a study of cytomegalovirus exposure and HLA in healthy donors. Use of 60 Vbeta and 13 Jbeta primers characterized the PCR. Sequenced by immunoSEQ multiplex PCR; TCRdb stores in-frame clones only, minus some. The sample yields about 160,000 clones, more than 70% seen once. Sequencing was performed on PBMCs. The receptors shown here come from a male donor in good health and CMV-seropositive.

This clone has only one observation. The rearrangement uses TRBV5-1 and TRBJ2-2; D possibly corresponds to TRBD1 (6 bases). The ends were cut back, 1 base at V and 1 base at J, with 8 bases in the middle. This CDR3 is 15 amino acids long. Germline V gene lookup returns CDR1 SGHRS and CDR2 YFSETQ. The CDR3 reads CASSLQGKNTGELFF. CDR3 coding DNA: TGCGCCAGCAGCTTGCAGGGGAAGAACACCGGGGAGCTGTTTTTT.

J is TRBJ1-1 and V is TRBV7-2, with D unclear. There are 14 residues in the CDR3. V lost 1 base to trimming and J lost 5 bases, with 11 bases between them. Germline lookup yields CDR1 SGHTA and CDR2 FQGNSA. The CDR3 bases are TGTGCCAGCAGCTTAGGAGGGCGGGGTACTGAAGCTTTCTTT. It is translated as CASSLGGRGTEAFF.

This CDR3 is CSVGLVSYEQYF. DNA of the CDR3: TGCAGCGTTGGTTTAGTGAGTTACGAGCAGTACTTC. V is TRBV29-1 and J is TRBJ2-7, with D uncertain. The CDR3 loop spans 12 amino acids. Germline CDR1 and CDR2: SQVTM and ANQGSEA. The V gene lost 4 bases and the J gene lost 4 bases, with 11 bases spanning the gap.

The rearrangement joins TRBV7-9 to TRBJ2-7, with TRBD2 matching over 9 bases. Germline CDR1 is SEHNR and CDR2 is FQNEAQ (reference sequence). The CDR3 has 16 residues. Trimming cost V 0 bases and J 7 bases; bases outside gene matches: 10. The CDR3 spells CASSLAAGGPRGEQYF. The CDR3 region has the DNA TGTGCCAGCAGCTTAGCGGCGGGAGGGCCTAGGGGAGAGCAGTACTTC. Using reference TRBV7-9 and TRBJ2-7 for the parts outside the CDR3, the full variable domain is DTGVSQNPRHKITKRGQNVTFRCDPISEHNRLYWYRQTLGQGPEFLTYFQNEAQLEKSRLLSDRFSAERPKGSFSTLEIQRTEQGDSAMYLCASSLAAGGPRGEQYFGPGTRLTVT.

CDR3 amino acids: CASSSPGQVRYNEQFF. In nucleotides, the CDR3 is TGTGCCAGCAGTTCGCCGGGACAGGTGAGGTACAATGAGCAGTTCTTC. This chain links TRBV28 with TRBJ2-1, with 8 positions matching TRBD1. The germline V gene encodes CDR1 MDHEN and CDR2 SYDVKM. CDR3 length: 16 residues. Unmatched junction bases numbered 9, after V lost 4 bases and J lost 4 bases.

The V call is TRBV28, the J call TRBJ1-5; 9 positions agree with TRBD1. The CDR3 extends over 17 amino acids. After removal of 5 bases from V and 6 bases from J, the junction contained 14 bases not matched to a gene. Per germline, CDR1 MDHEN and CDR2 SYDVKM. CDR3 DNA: TGTGCCAGCAGTCCCTGGACGGGACAGGGAGTAGGTCAGCCCCAGCATTTT. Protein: CASSPWTGQGVGQPQHF.

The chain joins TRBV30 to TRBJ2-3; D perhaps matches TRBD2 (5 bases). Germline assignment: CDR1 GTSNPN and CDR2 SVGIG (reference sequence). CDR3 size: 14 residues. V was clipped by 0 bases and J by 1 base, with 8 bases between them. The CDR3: CAWSVRRGTDTQYF. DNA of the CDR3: TGTGCCTGGAGTGTACGGCGGGGCACAGATACGCAGTATTTT.

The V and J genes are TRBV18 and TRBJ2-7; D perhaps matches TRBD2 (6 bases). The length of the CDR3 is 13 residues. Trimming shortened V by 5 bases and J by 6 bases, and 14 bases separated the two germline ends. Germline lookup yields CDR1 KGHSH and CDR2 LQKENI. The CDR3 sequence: CASSAGGESEQYF. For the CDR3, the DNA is TGTGCCAGCTCAGCCGGAGGGGAAAGCGAGCAGTACTTC.

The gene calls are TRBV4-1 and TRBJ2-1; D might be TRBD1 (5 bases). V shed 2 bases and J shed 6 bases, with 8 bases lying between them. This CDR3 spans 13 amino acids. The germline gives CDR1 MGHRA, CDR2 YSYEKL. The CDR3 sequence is CASSQSGFNEQFF. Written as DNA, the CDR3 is TGCGCCAGCAGCCAATCAGGGTTCAATGAGCAGTTCTTC.

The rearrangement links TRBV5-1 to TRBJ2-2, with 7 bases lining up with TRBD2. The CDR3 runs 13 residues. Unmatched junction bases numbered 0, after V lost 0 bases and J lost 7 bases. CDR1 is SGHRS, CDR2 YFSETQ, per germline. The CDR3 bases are TGCGCCAGCAGCTTGGGGACTAGCGGGGAGCTGTTTTTT. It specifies CASSLGTSGELFF.

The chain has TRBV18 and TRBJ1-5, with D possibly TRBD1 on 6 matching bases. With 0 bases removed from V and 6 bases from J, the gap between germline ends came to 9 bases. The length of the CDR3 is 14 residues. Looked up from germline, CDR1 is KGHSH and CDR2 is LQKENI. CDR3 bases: TGTGCCAGCTCACCACCGGAAGGGGGTCAGCCCCAGCATTTT. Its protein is CASSPPEGGQPQHF.

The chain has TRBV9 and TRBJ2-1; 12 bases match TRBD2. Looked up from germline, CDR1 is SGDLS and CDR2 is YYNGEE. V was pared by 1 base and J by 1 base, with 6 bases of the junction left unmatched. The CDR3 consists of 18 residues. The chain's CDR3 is CASSVLAGGPRSYNEQFF. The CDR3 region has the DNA TGTGCCAGCAGCGTACTAGCGGGAGGGCCAAGGTCCTACAATGAGCAGTTCTTC.

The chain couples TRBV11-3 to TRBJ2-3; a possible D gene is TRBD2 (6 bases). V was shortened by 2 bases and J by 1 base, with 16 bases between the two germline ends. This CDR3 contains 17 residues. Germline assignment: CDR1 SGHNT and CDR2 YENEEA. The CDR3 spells CASSLRETQRGTDTQYF. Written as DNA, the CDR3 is TGTGCCAGCAGCTTACGGGAGACCCAAAGAGGCACAGATACGCAGTATTTT. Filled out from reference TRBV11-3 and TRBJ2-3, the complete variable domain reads EAGVVQSPRYKIIEKKQPVAFWCNPISGHNTLYWYLQNLGQGPELLIRYENEEAVDDSQLPKDRFSAERLKGVDSTLKIQPAELGDSAVYLCASSLRETQRGTDTQYFGPGTRLTVL.

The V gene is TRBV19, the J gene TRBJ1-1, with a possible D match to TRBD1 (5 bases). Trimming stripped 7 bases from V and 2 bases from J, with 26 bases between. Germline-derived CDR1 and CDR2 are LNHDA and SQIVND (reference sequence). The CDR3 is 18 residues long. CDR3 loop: CASTFSAGSWGDNTEAFF. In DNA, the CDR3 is TGTGCCAGTACCTTCTCTGCTGGCAGTTGGGGGGACAACACTGAAGCTTTCTTT. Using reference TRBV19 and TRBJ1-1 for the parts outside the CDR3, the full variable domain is DGGITQSPKYLFRKEGQNVTLSCEQNLNHDAMYWYRQDPGQGLRLIYYSQIVNDFQKGDIAEGYSVSREKKESFPLTVTSAQKNPTAFYLCASTFSAGSWGDNTEAFFGQGTRLTVV.

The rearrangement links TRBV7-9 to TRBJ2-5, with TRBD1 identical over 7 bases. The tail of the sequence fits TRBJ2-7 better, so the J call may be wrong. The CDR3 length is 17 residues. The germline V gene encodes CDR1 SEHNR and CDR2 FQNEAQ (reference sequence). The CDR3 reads CASSLSTGDARVYEQYF. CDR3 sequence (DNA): TGTGCCAGCAGCTTATCAACAGGGGACGCACGAGTCTACGAGCAGTACTTC.

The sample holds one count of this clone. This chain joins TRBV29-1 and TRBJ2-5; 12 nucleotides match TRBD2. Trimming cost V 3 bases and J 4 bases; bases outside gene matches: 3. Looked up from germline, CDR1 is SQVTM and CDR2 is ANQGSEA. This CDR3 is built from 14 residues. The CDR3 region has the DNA TGCAGCGTTGATTCACTAGCGGGAGGAGAGACCCAGTACTTC. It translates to CSVDSLAGGETQYF.

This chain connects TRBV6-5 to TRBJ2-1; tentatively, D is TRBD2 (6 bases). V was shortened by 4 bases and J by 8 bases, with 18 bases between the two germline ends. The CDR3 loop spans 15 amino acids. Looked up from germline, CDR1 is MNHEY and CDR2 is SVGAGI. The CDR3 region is CASSLTRSGGDEQFF. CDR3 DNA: TGTGCCAGCAGTTTGACCCGGTCCGGCGGGGATGAGCAGTTCTTC.

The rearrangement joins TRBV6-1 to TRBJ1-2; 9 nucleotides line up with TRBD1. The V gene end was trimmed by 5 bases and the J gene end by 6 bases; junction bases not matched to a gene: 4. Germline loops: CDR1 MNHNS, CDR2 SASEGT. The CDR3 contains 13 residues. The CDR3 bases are TGTGCCAGCAGTCCACAGGGGGCCGATGGCTACACCTTC. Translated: CASSPQGADGYTF.

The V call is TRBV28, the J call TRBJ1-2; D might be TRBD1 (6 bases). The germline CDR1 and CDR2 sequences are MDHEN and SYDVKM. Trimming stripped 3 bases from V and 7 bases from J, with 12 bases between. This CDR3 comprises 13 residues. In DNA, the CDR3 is TGTGCCAGCAGTTTTCCAGGGGTTCGTGGCTACACCTTC. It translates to CASSFPGVRGYTF.

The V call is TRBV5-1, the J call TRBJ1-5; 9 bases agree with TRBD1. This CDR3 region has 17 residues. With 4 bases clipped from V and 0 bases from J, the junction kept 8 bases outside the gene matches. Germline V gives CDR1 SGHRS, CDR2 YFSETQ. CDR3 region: CASSPGTGTYSNQPQHF. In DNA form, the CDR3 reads TGCGCCAGCAGCCCCGGGACAGGGACCTATAGCAATCAGCCCCAGCATTTT.

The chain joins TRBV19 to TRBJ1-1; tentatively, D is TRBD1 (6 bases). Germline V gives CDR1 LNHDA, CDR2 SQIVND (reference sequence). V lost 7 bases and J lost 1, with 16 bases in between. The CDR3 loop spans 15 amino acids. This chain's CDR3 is CASTQGGAGNTEAFF. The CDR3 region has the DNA TGTGCCAGTACCCAAGGGGGGGCCGGGAACACTGAAGCTTTCTTT.

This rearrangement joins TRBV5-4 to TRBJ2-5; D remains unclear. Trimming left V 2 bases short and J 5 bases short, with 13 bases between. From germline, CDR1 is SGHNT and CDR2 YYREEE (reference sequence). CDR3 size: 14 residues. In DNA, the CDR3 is TGTGCCAGCAGCTTTTCTGGGTACGGGGAGACCCAGTACTTC. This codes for CASSFSGYGETQYF.

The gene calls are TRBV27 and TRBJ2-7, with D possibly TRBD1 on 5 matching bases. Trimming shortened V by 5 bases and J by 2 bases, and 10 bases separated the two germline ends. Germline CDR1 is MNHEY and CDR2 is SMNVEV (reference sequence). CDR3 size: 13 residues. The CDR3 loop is CASSRAGTYEQYF. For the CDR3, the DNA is TGTGCCAGCAGTAGGGCAGGGACCTACGAGCAGTACTTC.

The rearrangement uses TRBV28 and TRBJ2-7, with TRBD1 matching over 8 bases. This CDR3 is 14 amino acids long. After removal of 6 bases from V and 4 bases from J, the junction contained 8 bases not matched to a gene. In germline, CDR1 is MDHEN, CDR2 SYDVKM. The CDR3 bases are TGTGCCAGCAGAGAGGACAGGGTGAGGTACGAGCAGTACTTC. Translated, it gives CASREDRVRYEQYF.

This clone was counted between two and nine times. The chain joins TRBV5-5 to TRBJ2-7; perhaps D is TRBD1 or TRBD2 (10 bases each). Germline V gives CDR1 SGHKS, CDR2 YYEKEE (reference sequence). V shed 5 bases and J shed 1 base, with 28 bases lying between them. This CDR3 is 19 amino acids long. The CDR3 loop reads CASRVTGGAGLADSYEQYF. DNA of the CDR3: TGTGCCAGCAGGGTGACAGGGGGCGCAGGACTAGCGGATTCCTACGAGCAGTACTTC.

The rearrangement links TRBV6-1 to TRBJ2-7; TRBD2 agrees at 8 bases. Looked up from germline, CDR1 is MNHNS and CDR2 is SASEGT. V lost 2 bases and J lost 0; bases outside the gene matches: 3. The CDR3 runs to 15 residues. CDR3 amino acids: CASSESSGPSYEQYF. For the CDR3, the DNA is TGTGCCAGCAGTGAATCTAGCGGGCCCTCCTACGAGCAGTACTTC.